The 24 T cell receptor beta chains presented below share a single source sample, sequenced in a study of blood T cell repertoires in COVID-19. Sequencing was performed with immunoSEQ multiplex PCR; in TCRdb, only in-frame clones are kept and a portion is missing. The data show some 670,000 clones, 85% to 90% seen once. The sample consisted of peripheral blood. Receptors originate from a woman aged 18-35 years with acute or convalescent COVID-19.

The CDR3 is CASRYSGANVLTF. For the CDR3, the DNA is TGTGCCAGCAGATACTCTGGGGCCAACGTCCTGACTTTC. The chain employs TRBV12-3 or TRBV12-4 and TRBJ2-6; D is unresolved. Trimming cost V 6 bases and J 0 bases, with 3 bases left between them. This CDR3 is built from 13 residues.

The gene calls are TRBV30 and TRBJ1-1, with D unresolved. Germline loops: CDR1 GTSNPN, CDR2 SVGIG (reference sequence). CDR3 size: 15 residues. With 3 bases removed from V and 5 bases from J, the gap between germline ends came to 19 bases. As DNA, the CDR3 is TGTGCCTGGAGCCCCGGGGTTGAGGGCAAGACTGAAGCTTTCTTT. Residues: CAWSPGVEGKTEAFF.

The CDR3 loop reads CASNSGGSGNTIYF. CDR3 bases: TGTGCCAGCAACTCAGGGGGCTCTGGAAACACCATATATTTT. The chain carries TRBV6-6 and TRBJ1-3, with 7 bases that match TRBD1. V was pared by 7 bases and J by 0 bases, with 3 bases of the junction left unmatched. From germline, CDR1 is MNHNY and CDR2 SVGAGI (reference sequence). This CDR3 comprises 14 residues.

The chain carries TRBV29-1 and TRBJ2-5; 13 nucleotides line up with TRBD2. V lost 6 bases to trimming and J lost 6 bases; unmatched junction nucleotides: 13. This CDR3 comprises 16 residues. Germline values: CDR1 SQVTM, CDR2 ANQGSEA. The CDR3 spells CSVYISGTSGVKTQYF. DNA for the CDR3: TGCAGCGTGTATATTTCCGGGACTAGCGGGGTGAAGACCCAGTACTTC.

The genes are TRBV5-5 and TRBJ1-2, with 11 bases aligning to TRBD1. This CDR3 has 15 amino acids. Unmatched junction bases numbered 5, after V lost 5 bases and J lost 2 bases. CDR1 is SGHKS and CDR2 is YYEKEE in the germline V gene (reference sequence). CDR3 in amino acids: CASRGTGGRNYGYTF. CDR3 nucleotides: TGTGCCAGCAGGGGGACAGGGGGAAGAAACTATGGCTACACCTTC.

V usage is TRBV19 and J usage is TRBJ1-2; 7 bases align to TRBD1. Looked up from germline, CDR1 is LNHDA and CDR2 is SQIVND (reference sequence). J was trimmed by 6 bases and V by 6 bases; bases with no gene match: 16. The CDR3 runs to 16 residues. The CDR3 spells CASSPTRPRGGNGYTF. The DNA of the CDR3 is TGTGCCAGTAGCCCCACCCGGCCGAGAGGGGGCAATGGCTACACCTTC.

This clone was seen only once. The CDR3 DNA reads TGCGCCAGCAGCTGGCAGGGAAGTGGTAACTATGGCTACACCTTC. Protein sequence: CASSWQGSGNYGYTF. The chain employs TRBV4-1 and TRBJ1-2; the D gene is possibly TRBD1 (5 bases). The V and J ends lost 5 bases and 1 base respectively, with 14 bases between them. From germline, CDR1 is MGHRA and CDR2 YSYEKL. The CDR3 has 15 amino acids.

The chain couples TRBV27 to TRBJ2-4; D is unclear. CDR3 length: 14 amino acids. CDR1 MNHEY and CDR2 SMNVEV come from the germline V gene (reference sequence). The ends were cut back, 3 bases at V and 7 bases at J, with 13 bases in the middle. This CDR3 reads CASSLVGSGNIQYF. The CDR3 nucleotides are TGTGCCAGCAGTTTGGTTGGGTCCGGGAACATTCAGTACTTC.

The rearrangement links TRBV9 to TRBJ1-4, with TRBD1 identical over 7 bases. V was clipped by 3 bases and J by 5 bases; unmatched bases: 19. Per germline, CDR1 SGDLS and CDR2 YYNGEE. There are 19 residues in the CDR3. CDR3 loop: CASSEVEGDSQSPNEKLFF. For the CDR3, the DNA is TGTGCCAGCAGCGAAGTGGAAGGGGACAGTCAAAGCCCCAATGAAAAACTGTTTTTT.

V and J are TRBV24-1 and TRBJ2-5; D is unclear. Per germline, CDR1 KGHDR and CDR2 SFDVKD. V shed 0 bases and J shed 2 bases, with 6 bases lying between them. The CDR3 consists of 14 residues. The CDR3 is CATSDLNTQETQYF. The CDR3 DNA reads as TGTGCCACCAGTGATTTGAACACACAAGAGACCCAGTACTTC.

V and J are TRBV29-1 and TRBJ2-1; 10 bases fit TRBD2. CDR1 is SQVTM and CDR2 is ANQGSEA in the germline V gene. With 5 bases clipped from V and 6 bases from J, the junction kept 4 bases outside the gene matches. The CDR3 spans 13 residues. CDR3 loop: CSVQRGGGNEQFF. CDR3 bases: TGCAGCGTTCAGCGGGGGGGAGGCAATGAGCAGTTCTTC.

The gene calls are TRBV19 and TRBJ2-3; 9 nucleotides align to TRBD1. Germline lookup yields CDR1 LNHDA and CDR2 SQIVND (reference sequence). With 3 bases clipped from V and 4 bases from J, the junction kept 5 bases outside the gene matches. The CDR3 is made up of 15 amino acids. DNA for the CDR3: TGTGCCAGTAGTATGGGGACAGGGTCTCCAGATACGCAGTATTTT. Protein product: CASSMGTGSPDTQYF.

The chain carries TRBV24-1 and TRBJ2-2; no reliable D call. This CDR3 contains 15 residues. V lost 7 bases and J lost 0, with 11 bases in between. Germline CDR1 KGHDR, CDR2 SFDVKD. The CDR3 bases are TGTGCCACCAGGGAGACCAGATCGAACACCGGGGAGCTGTTTTTT. Protein sequence: CATRETRSNTGELFF.

The V call is TRBV5-1, the J call TRBJ2-2; TRBD1 agrees at 7 bases. From germline, CDR1 is SGHRS and CDR2 YFSETQ. The CDR3 loop spans 15 amino acids. The ends lost 4 bases at V and 5 bases at J; junction bases unmatched: 8. CDR3 bases: TGCGCCAGCAGCCCTAGAGGGGGCCGGACCGGGGAGCTGTTTTTT. Its protein is CASSPRGGRTGELFF.

The CDR3 DNA reads TGCGCCAGCAGCTCAAATAGTGGCTACACCTTC. Its protein is CASSSNSGYTF. This rearrangement joins TRBV5-1 to TRBJ1-2; D uncertain. Looked up from germline, CDR1 is SGHRS and CDR2 is YFSETQ. The CDR3 totals 11 residues. Trimming pared 3 bases from V and 7 bases from J, leaving 7 bases between.

J is TRBJ2-7 and V is TRBV18; D is possibly TRBD2 (5 bases). With 5 bases removed from V and 0 bases from J, the gap between germline ends came to 14 bases. CDR3 length equals 15 residues. CDR1 is KGHSH and CDR2 is LQKENI in the germline V gene. CDR3 nucleotide sequence: TGTGCCAGCTCAAAGGCGGACTCACCCTCCTACGAGCAGTACTTC. The encoded protein is CASSKADSPSYEQYF.

The chain combines TRBV6-6 with TRBJ1-4; TRBD1 aligns across 7 bases. Germline loops: CDR1 MNHNY, CDR2 SVGAGI (reference sequence). This CDR3 is built from 15 residues. The V segment lost 0 bases and the J segment 4 bases; nucleotides outside the gene matches: 2. CDR3 sequence: CASSYSGQINEKLFF. CDR3 sequence (DNA): TGTGCCAGCAGTTACTCGGGACAGATTAATGAAAAACTGTTTTTT.

The genes are TRBV20-1 and TRBJ1-3; the D is unclear. This CDR3 is built from 11 residues. Germline CDR1 and CDR2: DFQATT and SNEGSKA (reference sequence). V was clipped by 4 bases and J by 4 bases, with 5 bases between them. The CDR3, as DNA: TGCAGTGCTACCGAGGGAAACACCATATATTTT. It encodes CSATEGNTIYF.

The CDR3 nucleotides are TGCAGCGTTGACTTCCCCCCGACTCAAGAGACCCAGTACTTC. Protein sequence: CSVDFPPTQETQYF. The rearrangement joins TRBV29-1 to TRBJ2-5; D ambiguous. The CDR3 has 14 amino acids. The V end lost 3 bases, the J end lost 2 bases, and 13 bases lay between the germline ends. Germline CDR1 is SQVTM and CDR2 is ANQGSEA.

The chain joins TRBV2 to TRBJ1-5; D might be TRBD1 (6 bases). This CDR3 has 19 residues. CDR1 and CDR2 (germline): SNHLY, FYNNEI. The V gene lost 2 bases and the J gene lost 0 bases, with 20 bases spanning the gap. The CDR3, as DNA: TGTGCCAGCAGTGAAAGTCGGCAGGGGATCCGTAATAGCAATCAGCCCCAGCATTTT. As protein: CASSESRQGIRNSNQPQHF.

This clone appeared a few times. The genes are TRBV9 and TRBJ2-7; 8 bases fit TRBD1. The germline CDR1 and CDR2 sequences are SGDLS and YYNGEE. There are 16 residues in the CDR3. The V segment lost 4 bases and the J segment 6 bases; nucleotides outside the gene matches: 15. CDR3 sequence: CASSTPLGTGIGEQYF. CDR3 DNA sequence: TGTGCCAGCAGCACCCCTTTGGGGACAGGTATTGGCGAGCAGTACTTC.

The chain joins TRBV5-1 to TRBJ2-2; a possible D gene is TRBD1 (5 bases). The V and J ends lost 0 bases and 4 bases respectively, with 7 bases between them. CDR3 size: 14 residues. From germline, CDR1 is SGHRS and CDR2 YFSETQ. This chain's CDR3 is CASSLGGVTGELFF. The CDR3, as DNA: TGCGCCAGCAGCTTGGGGGGCGTCACCGGGGAGCTGTTTTTT.

The chain uses TRBV28 and TRBJ1-2, with 7 bases fitting TRBD1. V lost 5 bases, J lost 4 bases, and 10 bases stayed unmatched. Germline V gene lookup returns CDR1 MDHEN and CDR2 SYDVKM. The CDR3 loop spans 15 amino acids. The CDR3 loop reads CASSAGAGGTYGYTF. CDR3 DNA: TGTGCCAGCAGTGCCGGGGCAGGGGGGACCTATGGCTACACCTTC.

The chain employs TRBV5-5 and TRBJ1-2, with D hard to call. In germline, CDR1 is SGHKS, CDR2 YYEKEE (reference sequence). Trimming left V 4 bases short and J 8 bases short, with 18 bases between. CDR3 length: 14 residues. The CDR3 DNA is TGTGCCAGCAGCCCCCGGCAGGCCCTTTTCGGCTACACCTTC. It translates to CASSPRQALFGYTF.